Listed below are T cell receptor beta chains from one sample, sequenced in a study of blood T cell repertoires in COVID-19. Assay used: immunoSEQ multiplex PCR; TCRdb lists only in-frame clones, some missing. Here the sample spans some 390,000 clones, roughly nine tenths being singletons. The sample was PBMCs or T cells enriched from blood (not recorded which). Receptors were obtained from a man younger than 45 who had recovered from COVID-19. CDR3s include the opening cysteine and the closing phenylalanine or tryptophan. The D gene is left open where the match is weak. Clone size is shown for a subset of rows, as once, few, many or a class of expanded clone.

CDR3 protein,clone size,D gene,V gene,J gene
CASSLIFGTRLETQYF,-,TRBD2,TRBV7-2,TRBJ2-5
CASSYYDSAQETQYF,-,-,TRBV6-6,TRBJ2-5
CASSIVNRGSEAFF,-,TRBD1,TRBV19,TRBJ1-1
CASSPPGGQPQHF,-,-,TRBV6-5,TRBJ1-5
CAISEIPITNNQPQHF,many,-,TRBV10-3,TRBJ1-5
CAWNFVGDADTQYF,-,-,TRBV30,TRBJ2-3
CSQGAEVTQYF,-,-,TRBV20-1,TRBJ2-3
CSAVITDTQYF,-,-,TRBV20-1,TRBJ2-3
CASSSSGANYGYTF,-,-,TRBV7-9,TRBJ1-2
CASSWTGGSSLISNQPQHF,-,TRBD1,TRBV28,TRBJ1-5
CASSNTRPDTQYF,-,-,TRBV28,TRBJ2-3
CASNPRPGERPEAFF,-,-,TRBV5-5,TRBJ1-1
CASSVRQMAGELFF,-,-,TRBV9,TRBJ2-2
CASSELAEQYF,-,-,TRBV6-1,TRBJ2-7
CASSLDFGAGGYNEQFF,-,TRBD2,TRBV5-1,TRBJ2-1
CASSPGTYTGELFF,-,-,TRBV18,TRBJ2-2
CASSLSRGMAQYF,-,-,TRBV27,TRBJ2-5
CASSFEGGSLDTQYF,-,-,TRBV5-6,TRBJ2-3
CASSEGLAGVANEQFF,-,TRBD2,TRBV9,TRBJ2-1
CASSESRGLANEQFF,-,TRBD2,TRBV6-1,TRBJ2-1
CAIGRGQGDNEQFF,-,TRBD1,TRBV10-3,TRBJ2-1
CASSPQADSYNEQFF,-,-,TRBV18,TRBJ2-1
CASSLEGGDRGPLGF,-,TRBD1,TRBV11-2,TRBJ1-1
CASSLLSGGPYEQYF,-,TRBD2,TRBV4-1,TRBJ2-7
CASSWGQYSNQPQHF,-,-,TRBV7-2,TRBJ1-5
CASILRGSPFNEQFF,-,TRBD2,TRBV7-3,TRBJ2-1
CASTRQGGTGELFF,-,TRBD1,TRBV19,TRBJ2-2
CASSLVTGVPHF,-,TRBD1,TRBV7-8,TRBJ1-5
CASRRGTYNSPLHF,-,-,TRBV27,TRBJ1-6
CASSYARRTGLMGNQPQHF,-,TRBD1,TRBV6-2/TRBV6-3,TRBJ1-5
CASSPRKSGRGNNEQFF,once,TRBD2,TRBV9,TRBJ2-1
CASSRDRYSSNQPQHF,-,TRBD1,TRBV4-2,TRBJ1-5
CASSTTGERRETQYF,-,TRBD1,TRBV28,TRBJ2-5
CASSSTGTGAYEQYF,-,TRBD1,TRBV5-1,TRBJ2-7
CASSQERSGYTF,-,-,TRBV3-1/TRBV3-2,TRBJ1-2
CASSSGDQPQHF,-,-,TRBV12-3/TRBV12-4,TRBJ1-5
CASSLDRSNYGYTF,-,-,TRBV5-1,TRBJ1-2
CASSGRGGQYF,-,TRBD2,TRBV19,TRBJ2-7
CAISELAGGAFF,few,TRBD2,TRBV10-3,TRBJ2-1
CASSPNGGGNYGYTF,-,-,TRBV7-9,TRBJ1-2
CASSRLAGGPYEQYF,-,TRBD2,TRBV27,TRBJ2-7
CASSFSNSRSAFF,-,-,TRBV28,TRBJ1-1
CASTSTVFEAFF,-,-,TRBV28,TRBJ1-1
CASREEQGLYSNQPQHF,-,-,TRBV2,TRBJ1-5
CASPWAGRMGYTF,-,-,TRBV5-6,TRBJ1-2
CASSRRGYTF,-,-,TRBV28,TRBJ1-2
CASSSKSGTVQETQYF,-,TRBD1,TRBV7-8,TRBJ2-5
CATSDRTPGQANYGYTF,once,-,TRBV24-1,TRBJ1-2
CASSSDRNQPQHF,-,-,TRBV18,TRBJ1-5
CASSPLNQPQHF,-,-,TRBV19,TRBJ1-5
CASSMGQVSVNEQFF,-,TRBD1,TRBV2,TRBJ2-1
CATSESGTGELFF,-,-,TRBV24-1,TRBJ2-2